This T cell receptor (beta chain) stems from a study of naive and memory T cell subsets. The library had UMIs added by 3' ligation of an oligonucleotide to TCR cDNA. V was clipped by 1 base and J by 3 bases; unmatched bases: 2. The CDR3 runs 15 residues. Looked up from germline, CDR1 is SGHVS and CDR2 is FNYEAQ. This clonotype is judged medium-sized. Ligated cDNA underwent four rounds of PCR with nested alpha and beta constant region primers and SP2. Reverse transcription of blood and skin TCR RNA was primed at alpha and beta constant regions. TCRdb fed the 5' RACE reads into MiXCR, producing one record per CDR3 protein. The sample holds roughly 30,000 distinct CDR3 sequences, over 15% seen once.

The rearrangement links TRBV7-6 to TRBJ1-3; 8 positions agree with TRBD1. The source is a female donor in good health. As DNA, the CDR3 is TGTGCCAGCAGCTTAGGCGGACAGGGTGGAAACACCATATATTTT. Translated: CASSLGGQGGNTIYF.